This passage covers 15 T cell receptor beta chains from one sample sequenced in a study of blood T cell repertoires in COVID-19. Repertoires were generated with immunoSEQ multiplex PCR, while TCRdb's copy carries only in-frame clones and drops some. The table records about half a million clones, roughly 88% of them present only once. The sequenced sample was peripheral blood. The receptors here all came from a human donor in a cohort sampled during active COVID-19.

The gene calls are TRBV7-2 and TRBJ2-3; 11 bases match TRBD2. Germline V gene sequence: CDR1 SGHTA, CDR2 FQGNSA. V lost 3 bases and J lost 2; bases outside the gene matches: 4. This CDR3 is built from 16 residues. The CDR3 coding sequence is TGTGCCAGCAGCTTTAGACTAGCGGGGTACACAGATACGCAGTATTTT. Amino acid sequence: CASSFRLAGYTDTQYF.

This chain uses TRBV19 with TRBJ2-1; weak D call: TRBD1 (6 bases). CDR3 length equals 14 residues. The germline V gene has CDR1 LNHDA and CDR2 SQIVND (reference sequence). The V end lost 5 bases, the J end lost 2 bases, and 10 bases lay between the germline ends. CDR3 sequence reads: CASSRQATYNEQFF. CDR3 DNA sequence: TGTGCCAGTAGTCGACAGGCCACCTACAATGAGCAGTTCTTC. The whole variable domain, filled in from reference TRBV19 and TRBJ2-1, reads DGGITQSPKYLFRKEGQNVTLSCEQNLNHDAMYWYRQDPGQGLRLIYYSQIVNDFQKGDIAEGYSVSREKKESFPLTVTSAQKNPTAFYLCASSRQATYNEQFFGPGTRLTVL.

This chain links TRBV9 with TRBJ2-5, with 11 bases identical to TRBD2. Germline V gives CDR1 SGDLS, CDR2 YYNGEE. The CDR3 covers 15 residues. V was clipped by 4 bases and J by 4 bases; unmatched bases: 6. The CDR3 reads CASSLTGTSGETQYF. The CDR3 nucleotides read TGTGCCAGCAGCCTTACCGGGACTAGCGGAGAGACCCAGTACTTC.

The chain has TRBV19 and TRBJ2-7, with 9 positions matching TRBD1. This CDR3 region has 15 residues. Unmatched junction bases numbered 5, after V lost 1 base and J lost 4 bases. Germline loops: CDR1 LNHDA, CDR2 SQIVND (reference sequence). This CDR3 reads CASSIAGTGQYEQYF. Here the CDR3 DNA reads TGTGCCAGTAGTATAGCGGGGACAGGGCAATACGAGCAGTACTTC.

The chain joins TRBV2 to TRBJ2-2, with D tentatively TRBD1 (6 bases). Trimming took off 7 bases at V and 0 bases at J, with 15 bases between the two ends. The CDR3 covers 16 residues. Germline CDR1 SNHLY, CDR2 FYNNEI. CDR3 loop: CASNKDRPANTGELFF. The CDR3 coding sequence is TGTGCCAGCAATAAGGACAGACCCGCGAACACCGGGGAGCTGTTTTTT.

The chain combines TRBV28 with TRBJ1-1; tentative D call: TRBD1 (5 bases). V dropped 4 bases and J dropped 5 bases, with 23 bases sitting between them. This CDR3 comprises 17 residues. Germline values: CDR1 MDHEN, CDR2 SYDVKM. The CDR3 nucleotides read TGTGCCAGCAGTTCGCCGGGACCCTACACGGGGGGAACTGAAGCTTTCTTT. Translated, it gives CASSSPGPYTGGTEAFF.

This chain connects TRBV5-1 to TRBJ2-7, with 8 bases matching TRBD2. V lost 6 bases, J lost 5 bases, and 16 bases stayed unmatched. CDR3 length equals 16 residues. In germline, CDR1 is SGHRS, CDR2 YFSETQ. The CDR3 bases are TGCGCCAGCACCACGACCCCTCAGCGGGAGTTTAACGAGCAGTACTTC. Amino acids: CASTTTPQREFNEQYF.

The J gene is TRBJ2-3, the V gene TRBV10-1; 8 bases are shared with TRBD2. This CDR3 contains 13 residues. The V gene's germline CDR1 is WNHNN and CDR2 SYGVQD (reference sequence). V shed 8 bases, J shed 1 base, and the junction held 2 bases outside the gene matches. CDR3 sequence: CASGAGGTDTQYF. The CDR3 bases are TGCGCCAGCGGAGCGGGAGGCACAGATACGCAGTATTTT.

Only one count was recorded for this clone. V is TRBV27 and J is TRBJ1-1; D unresolved. Looked up from germline, CDR1 is MNHEY and CDR2 is SMNVEV (reference sequence). Trimming removed 5 bases at V and 5 bases at J, with 6 bases between. This CDR3 contains 11 residues. This chain's CDR3 is CASSGRTEAFF. The CDR3 nucleotides read TGTGCCAGCAGTGGCAGGACTGAAGCTTTCTTT.

In this sample, this clone turned up a few times. The chain links TRBV19 to TRBJ2-7; 7 bases align to TRBD1. CDR1 and CDR2 from the germline V gene are LNHDA and SQIVND (reference sequence). V gave up 4 bases and J gave up 3 bases; unmatched junction bases: 6. This CDR3 region has 14 residues. The DNA of the CDR3 is TGTGCCAGTAGTAAGGGACAGCAGGTCTACGAGCAGTACTTC. Its translation: CASSKGQQVYEQYF.

This chain connects TRBV6-5 to TRBJ2-5, with 7 bases lining up with TRBD2. Per germline, CDR1 MNHEY and CDR2 SVGAGI. This CDR3 spans 12 amino acids. The V gene end was trimmed by 9 bases and the J gene end by 1 base; junction bases not matched to a gene: 2. The CDR3 DNA sequence: TGTGCCAGTACTAGCGCCCAAGAGACCCAGTACTTC. It translates to CASTSAQETQYF.

This chain joins TRBV2 and TRBJ2-1; 9 positions agree with TRBD1. This CDR3 spans 19 amino acids. The V gene end was trimmed by 10 bases and the J gene end by 0 bases; junction bases not matched to a gene: 19. Germline V gene lookup returns CDR1 SNHLY and CDR2 FYNNEI. CDR3 region: CATETGQGPSGYSYNEQFF. DNA of the CDR3: TGTGCCACCGAGACGGGACAGGGTCCAAGCGGATACTCCTACAATGAGCAGTTCTTC.

The chain joins TRBV7-8 to TRBJ1-5, with 7 bases aligning to TRBD1. Germline CDR1 SGHVS, CDR2 FQNEAQ. The CDR3 runs to 16 residues. The V segment lost 2 bases and the J segment 7 bases; nucleotides outside the gene matches: 11. The CDR3 spells CASSLLDRVSRQPQHF. Here the CDR3 DNA reads TGTGCCAGCAGCTTACTTGACAGGGTAAGCAGGCAGCCCCAGCATTTT.

V is TRBV15 and J is TRBJ2-1; D remains ambiguous. The CDR3 spans 13 residues. Trimming stripped 1 base from V and 10 bases from J, with 11 bases between. CDR1 is LNHNV and CDR2 is YYDKDF in the germline V gene (reference sequence). Here the CDR3 DNA reads TGTGCCACCAGCAGAGGCGGCCGTGAGGAGCAGTTCTTC. It codes for CATSRGGREEQFF. The full variable domain, rest sourced from reference TRBV15 and TRBJ2-1, is DAMVIQNPRYQVTQFGKPVTLSCSQTLNHNVMYWYQQKSSQAPKLLFHYYDKDFNNEADTPDNFQSRRPNTSFCFLDIRSPGLGDTAMYLCATSRGGREEQFFGPGTRLTVL.

The J gene is TRBJ1-5, the V gene TRBV27; 9 bases are shared with TRBD1. Germline CDR1 MNHEY, CDR2 SMNVEV (reference sequence). Unmatched junction bases numbered 3, after V lost 5 bases and J lost 4 bases. This CDR3 is built from 14 residues. CDR3 nucleotide sequence: TGTGCCAGCAGTCTACAGGGGGCGAATCAGCCCCAGCATTTT. It is translated as CASSLQGANQPQHF.